This T cell receptor beta chain was recovered during a study of T cell responses to AZD1222 COVID-19 vaccine. Assay: immunoSEQ multiplex PCR; the TCRdb copy retains only in-frame clones and omits some. The sample contains 100,000 to 150,000 clones, less than 90% of which appear only once. For this clone: Its antigen is currently unknown.

The CDR3 totals 14 residues. Trimming stripped 7 bases from V and 8 bases from J, with 17 bases between. CDR1 MDHEN and CDR2 SYDVKM come from the germline V gene. Study-wide points: The study found vaccine-associated CD4 TCRs spanning spike, dominant at 160-218 and 743-854. Repertoires were obtained solely post-peak T cell response. Baseline testing showed seropositivity in only 5 or 6 AZD1222 recipients.

This specimen consisted of peripheral blood, obtained on day 0 of AZD1222 vaccination. The source is an adult in good health. The V call is TRBV28, the J call TRBJ1-4, with D unclear. CDR3 protein: CASNREPRQEKLFF. CDR3 nucleotide sequence: TGTGCCAGCAACCGGGAGCCCCGCCAGGAAAAACTGTTTTTT. Drawing the rest from reference TRBV28 and TRBJ1-4, the complete variable domain is DVKVTQSSRYLVKRTGEKVFLECVQDMDHENMFWYRQDPGLGLRLIYFSYDVKMKEKGDIPEGYSVSREKKERFSLILESASTNQTSMYLCASNREPRQEKLFFGSGTQLSVL.